A single sample is the source of the 20 T cell receptor beta chains below, sequenced in a study of cytomegalovirus exposure and HLA in healthy donors. Primers: 60 Vbeta forward and 13 Jbeta reverse. Repertoires were generated with immunoSEQ multiplex PCR, while TCRdb's copy carries only in-frame clones and drops some. Counted here are 130,000 or so clones, around 9% occurring once; the ten biggest clones make up 5.5%. Sequenced sample: PBMCs. Receptors originate from a man aged 35-49 years in good health and CMV-seronegative.

The rearrangement uses TRBV6-5 and TRBJ1-4; TRBD1 is a possible D gene (6 bases). Germline V gene data show CDR1 as MNHEY and CDR2 as SVGAGI. The ends were cut back, 3 bases at V and 7 bases at J, with 15 bases in the middle. The CDR3 is 15 amino acids. The CDR3 region has the DNA TGTGCCAGCAGTTATCGAAGACCCAGGGGTGAAAAACTGTTTTTT. Translation gives CASSYRRPRGEKLFF.

In this sample, this clone turned up a few times. The chain links TRBV5-1 to TRBJ2-7, with TRBD1 matching over 8 bases. J was trimmed by 3 bases and V by 4 bases; bases with no gene match: 6. The CDR3 loop spans 14 amino acids. The germline V gene encodes CDR1 SGHRS and CDR2 YFSETQ. CDR3 coding DNA: TGCGCCAGCAGCCTGGGGGACAGGAGCTACGAGCAGTACTTC. Residues: CASSLGDRSYEQYF. The variable domain in full, with the rest retrieved from reference TRBV5-1 and TRBJ2-7, is KAGVTQTPRYLIKTRGQQVTLSCSPISGHRSVSWYQQTPGQGLQFLFEYFSETQRNKGNFPGRFSGRQFSNSRSEMNVSTLELGDSALYLCASSLGDRSYEQYFGPGTRLTVT.

In this sample, this clone turned up a few times. For the CDR3, the DNA is TGTGCCTGGAGTCAGGGTAGCACAGATACGCAGTATTTT. Encoded protein: CAWSQGSTDTQYF. The V and J genes are TRBV30 and TRBJ2-3; TRBD1 might be the D (5 bases). The CDR3 extends over 13 amino acids. CDR1 is GTSNPN, CDR2 SVGIG, per germline (reference sequence). V was shortened by 2 bases and J by 0 bases, with 6 bases between the two germline ends.

This clone was seen only a few times. The chain couples TRBV4-1 to TRBJ2-7, with D perhaps TRBD1 (7 bases). This CDR3 spans 12 amino acids. In germline, CDR1 is MGHRA, CDR2 YSYEKL. Trimming pared 4 bases from V and 4 bases from J, leaving 8 bases between. DNA of the CDR3: TGCGCCAGCAGCCCAGGGGGGTACGAGCAGTACTTC. Translating it yields CASSPGGYEQYF.

The chain employs TRBV11-2 and TRBJ1-1, with D maybe TRBD1 (6 bases). The CDR3 consists of 13 residues. Looked up from germline, CDR1 is SGHAT and CDR2 is FQNNGV. V was cut by 4 bases and J by 5 bases, with 11 bases left in between. The CDR3 DNA reads as TGTGCCAGCAGCTCCTACAGGGAGACTGAAGCTTTCTTT. Translating it yields CASSSYRETEAFF.

The J gene is TRBJ1-2, the V gene TRBV4-1; D not certain. CDR3 length equals 11 residues. The V end lost 1 base, the J end lost 7 bases, and 4 bases lay between the germline ends. Germline V gene sequence: CDR1 MGHRA, CDR2 YSYEKL. The CDR3 DNA reads TGCGCCAGCAGCCAAGGGGCTGGCTACACCTTC. This sequence encodes CASSQGAGYTF.

A few counts support this clone. The chain has TRBV11-3 and TRBJ1-1, with 10 bases lining up with TRBD1. CDR3 length: 13 amino acids. V shed 5 bases and J 7 bases; nucleotides not matched to a gene: 4. From germline, CDR1 is SGHNT and CDR2 YENEEA. CDR3 DNA: TGTGCCAGCAGCACCGGGACAGGGGATGAAGCTTTCTTT. Protein sequence: CASSTGTGDEAFF.

There are a few counts of this clone. The chain recombines TRBV14 with TRBJ2-7; TRBD1 matches 7 bases. Germline trimming cut 2 bases from V and 5 bases from J; bases unmatched to any gene: 9. Germline CDR1 reads SGHDN; CDR2 reads FVKESK. The length of the CDR3 is 15 residues. CDR3: CASSQLGGAHNEQYF. The CDR3 bases are TGTGCCAGCAGCCAATTAGGGGGCGCGCATAACGAGCAGTACTTC.

The chain links TRBV5-1 to TRBJ2-2; D is possibly TRBD2 (6 bases). This CDR3 comprises 16 residues. The germline V and J ends were trimmed by 4 bases and 2 bases, with 15 bases remaining between them. Per the germline V gene, CDR1 is SGHRS and CDR2 is YFSETQ. CDR3 loop: CASSKSRDSNTGELFF. CDR3 in DNA: TGCGCCAGCAGCAAATCCCGGGACTCTAACACCGGGGAGCTGTTTTTT. Combining the CDR3 with reference TRBV5-1 and TRBJ2-2 gives the whole variable domain KAGVTQTPRYLIKTRGQQVTLSCSPISGHRSVSWYQQTPGQGLQFLFEYFSETQRNKGNFPGRFSGRQFSNSRSEMNVSTLELGDSALYLCASSKSRDSNTGELFFGEGSRLTVL.

This clone was detected a few times. V and J are TRBV4-2 and TRBJ1-4; tentative D call: TRBD1 (5 bases). This CDR3 has 15 residues. V lost 1 base, J lost 4 bases, and 10 bases lay in between. Germline V gene data show CDR1 as LGHNA and CDR2 as YNFKEQ. The CDR3 DNA is TGTGCCAGCAGCCAAGTATCAGGGCTTAATGAAAAACTGTTTTTT. This encodes CASSQVSGLNEKLFF.

This clone was detected only a few times. V gene TRBV6-4 combines with J gene TRBJ2-3; D may be TRBD2 (6 bases). The CDR3 has 17 residues. Germline V CDR1 and CDR2: MRHNA, SNTAGT. The ends were cut back, 5 bases at V and 2 bases at J, with 20 bases in the middle. The CDR3 protein is CASSFHRTMGYTDTQYF. The DNA of the CDR3 is TGTGCCAGCAGTTTCCACCGGACTATGGGCTACACAGATACGCAGTATTTT.

In its sample, this clone was seen a few times. This chain uses TRBV6-5 with TRBJ2-7, with 11 bases fitting TRBD2. This CDR3 comprises 16 residues. Germline V gene data show CDR1 as MNHEY and CDR2 as SVGAGI. The junction had 9 bases not matched to a gene; V was cut back by 4 bases and J by 4 bases. The CDR3 DNA reads TGTGCCAGCAGTTCTTTCTCTAGCGGGGGGCCTTACGAGCAGTACTTC. Its translation: CASSSFSSGGPYEQYF.

The chain uses TRBV7-4 and TRBJ2-7; D uncertain. V dropped 4 bases and J dropped 0 bases, with 16 bases sitting between them. CDR3 size: 16 residues. Germline CDR1 is SGHVT and CDR2 is SQSDAQ. CDR3 sequence reads: CASSYQSAANSYEQYF. CDR3 DNA sequence: TGTGCCAGCAGCTACCAGTCGGCGGCTAACTCCTACGAGCAGTACTTC.

The rearrangement links TRBV7-9 to TRBJ1-2; D remains ambiguous. V gave up 5 bases and J gave up 2 bases, with 24 bases separating them. The CDR3 runs 18 residues. Germline loops: CDR1 SEHNR, CDR2 FQNEAQ (reference sequence). CDR3 protein: CASSPREISNYPNYGYTF. For the CDR3, the DNA is TGTGCCAGCAGCCCTCGGGAGATATCTAACTATCCAAACTATGGCTACACCTTC.

The sample holds a few counts of this clone. The V and J genes are TRBV5-1 and TRBJ1-4; the D gene is possibly TRBD1 (6 bases). CDR1 and CDR2 from the germline V gene are SGHRS and YFSETQ. Trimming took 3 bases from V and 5 from J, leaving 17 bases between them. The length of the CDR3 is 16 residues. CDR3 in amino acids: CASSSSPGAKNEKLFF. As DNA, the CDR3 is TGCGCCAGCAGCTCCTCCCCAGGGGCGAAAAATGAAAAACTGTTTTTT.

This clone has a handful of counts. The genes are TRBV6-1 and TRBJ1-1; maybe TRBD1 (5 bases). The CDR3 runs to 14 residues. Trimming took off 6 bases at V and 2 bases at J, with 13 bases between the two ends. The germline V gene encodes CDR1 MNHNS and CDR2 SASEGT. The CDR3 protein is CASRARGGNTEAFF. Written as DNA, the CDR3 is TGTGCCAGCAGAGCGCGGGGGGGAAACACTGAAGCTTTCTTT.

This clone was seen a handful of times. The chain is built from TRBV6-6 and TRBJ1-2; 7 bases match TRBD1. The CDR3 contains 14 residues. Trimming took 6 bases from V and 3 from J; bases not matched to a gene: 7. The germline V gene has CDR1 MNHNY and CDR2 SVGAGI (reference sequence). The CDR3 here is CASRVTGSDYGYTF. CDR3 nucleotides: TGTGCCAGCAGGGTGACAGGGTCCGACTATGGCTACACCTTC.

Comment on this clone: Other nucleotide sequences in the sample specify the same CDR3. The chain joins TRBV19 to TRBJ2-1, with 10 bases matching TRBD2. This CDR3 region has 15 residues. Germline loops: CDR1 LNHDA, CDR2 SQIVND (reference sequence). Losses at the gene ends were 3 bases for V and 6 bases for J; bases not matched to a gene: 5. CDR3 nucleotide sequence: TGTGCCAGTAGTATTTCCAGCGGGGGGGCCAATGAGCAGTTCTTC. This codes for CASSISSGGANEQFF.

This clone was picked up a small number of times. This sequence joins TRBV2 and TRBJ2-1; 9 positions match TRBD1. The V gene's germline CDR1 is SNHLY and CDR2 FYNNEI. V lost 7 bases to trimming and J lost 3 bases; unmatched junction nucleotides: 7. The CDR3 runs to 15 residues. CDR3 sequence reads: CASNPGQGNYNEQFF. The CDR3 DNA follows: TGTGCCAGCAACCCGGGACAGGGAAACTACAATGAGCAGTTCTTC.

This clone was seen a handful of times. The CDR3 loop is CASSEFKNTGELFF. The CDR3 bases are TGTGCCAGCAGTGAATTCAAGAACACCGGGGAGCTGTTTTTT. The chain is built from TRBV25-1 and TRBJ2-2, with D unresolved. The germline V gene encodes CDR1 MGHDK and CDR2 SYGVNS. The V and J ends lost 1 base and 1 base respectively, with 4 bases between them. This CDR3 is 14 amino acids long.